The clone carrying this T cell receptor (beta chain) was found a few times. As yet, its antigen is unknown. The data were obtained in a study of OX40 agonist ivuxolimab in advanced cancers. Study-level information: Participants, 82.7% male, averaged roughly 60 years of age, ranging from roughly 23 to 80.

The investigators sampled blood at baseline, at cycle 4 day 1, and at cycle 7 day 1. The germline V and J ends were trimmed by 2 bases and 0 bases, with 11 bases remaining between them. Germline-derived CDR1 and CDR2 are MNHNS and SASEGT. The CDR3 consists of 15 residues. The protocol was immunoSEQ multiplex PCR, while the TCRdb copy is restricted to in-frame clones and leaves out a portion. The profile shows some 130,000 clones, 80% to 90% of them singletons. Findings of the study overall: More expanded clones were found, on average, in CD8+ than in CD4+ T cells. Doses of 0.1 to 3.0 mg/kg were accompanied by clonal expansion of CD4+ and CD8+ blood T cells by week 6.

Material: CD4+ or CD8+ T cells sorted from blood, obtained in a trial of the OX40 agonist ivuxolimab. The chain couples TRBV6-1 to TRBJ2-7, with D perhaps being TRBD1 or TRBD2 (5 bases each). This sequence was found in an adult with an advanced solid tumor such as melanoma, head and neck, liver or kidney cancer. The CDR3 DNA reads TGTGCCAGCAGTGAATTCCCAGGGAGCTCCTACGAGCAGTACTTC. Its translation: CASSEFPGSSYEQYF.